The subject of this entry is one T cell receptor beta chain. The sample belongs to a study of blood T cell repertoires in COVID-19. Unmatched junction bases numbered 5, after V lost 2 bases and J lost 6 bases. Germline lookup yields CDR1 SGHTA and CDR2 FQGNSA. The CDR3 is 17 residues long. As processed by the authors: Amplifying reference gene primers gave estimates of nucleated cell counts. The data were produced by immunoSEQ multiplex PCR, yet TCRdb's version contains in-frame clones alone and is incomplete. For V, J and clone size, that table is used; D and trimming come from the DNA. The sample records some 180,000 clones, under 80% being singletons.

This receptor was identified in a man aged 45-65 years who had recovered from COVID-19. The V gene is TRBV7-2, the J gene TRBJ2-3; 16 bases line up with TRBD2. The sequenced sample was peripheral blood. In nucleotides, the CDR3 is TGTGCCAGCAGCTTAATGGGACTAGCGGGAGGGCCGGATACGCAGTATTTT. This encodes CASSLMGLAGGPDTQYF.